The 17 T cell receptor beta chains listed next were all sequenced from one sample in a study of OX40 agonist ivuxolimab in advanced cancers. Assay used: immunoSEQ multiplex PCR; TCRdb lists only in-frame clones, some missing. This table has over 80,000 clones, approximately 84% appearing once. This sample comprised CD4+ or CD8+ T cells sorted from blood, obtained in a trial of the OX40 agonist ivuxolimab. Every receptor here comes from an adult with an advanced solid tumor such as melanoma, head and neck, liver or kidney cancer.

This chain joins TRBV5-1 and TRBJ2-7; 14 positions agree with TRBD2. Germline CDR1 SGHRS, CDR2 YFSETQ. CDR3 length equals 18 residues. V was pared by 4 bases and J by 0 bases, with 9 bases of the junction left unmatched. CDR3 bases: TGCGCCAGCAGCGTGGGACTAGCGGGGGCGACGAGCTCCTACGAGCAGTACTTC. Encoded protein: CASSVGLAGATSSYEQYF.

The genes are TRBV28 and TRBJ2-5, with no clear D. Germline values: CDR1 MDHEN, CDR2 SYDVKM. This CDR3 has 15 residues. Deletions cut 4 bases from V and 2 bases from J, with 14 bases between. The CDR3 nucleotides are TGTGCCAGCAGTTATGGCGTCCAGGCTCAAGAGACCCAGTACTTC. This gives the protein CASSYGVQAQETQYF. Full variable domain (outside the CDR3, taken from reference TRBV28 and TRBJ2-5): DVKVTQSSRYLVKRTGEKVFLECVQDMDHENMFWYRQDPGLGLRLIYFSYDVKMKEKGDIPEGYSVSREKKERFSLILESASTNQTSMYLCASSYGVQAQETQYFGPGTRLLVL.

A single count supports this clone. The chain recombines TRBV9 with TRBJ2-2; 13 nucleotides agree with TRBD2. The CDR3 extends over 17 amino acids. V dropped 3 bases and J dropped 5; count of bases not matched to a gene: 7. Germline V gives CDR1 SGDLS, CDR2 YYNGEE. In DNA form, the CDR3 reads TGTGCCAGCAGCGGGACTAGCGGGGGCCGCGGGACCGGGGAGCTGTTTTTT. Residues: CASSGTSGGRGTGELFF.

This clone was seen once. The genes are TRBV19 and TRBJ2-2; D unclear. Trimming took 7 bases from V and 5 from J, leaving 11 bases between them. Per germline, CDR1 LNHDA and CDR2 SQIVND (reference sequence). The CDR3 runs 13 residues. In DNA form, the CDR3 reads TGTGCCAGTAACTACCTGGGTACCGGGGAGCTGTTTTTT. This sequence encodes CASNYLGTGELFF.

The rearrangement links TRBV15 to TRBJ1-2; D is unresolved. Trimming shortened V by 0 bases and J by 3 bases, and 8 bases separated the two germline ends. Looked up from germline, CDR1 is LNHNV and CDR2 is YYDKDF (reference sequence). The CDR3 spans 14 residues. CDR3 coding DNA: TGTGCCACCAGCAGAGATCTGGAATACTATGGCTACACCTTC. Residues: CATSRDLEYYGYTF.

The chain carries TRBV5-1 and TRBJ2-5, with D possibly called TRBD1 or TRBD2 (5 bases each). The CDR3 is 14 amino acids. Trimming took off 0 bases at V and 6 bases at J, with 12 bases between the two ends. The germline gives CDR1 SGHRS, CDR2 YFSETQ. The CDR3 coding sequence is TGCGCCAGCAGCTTGGAGGGACCCTCCAAGACCCAGTACTTC. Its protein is CASSLEGPSKTQYF.

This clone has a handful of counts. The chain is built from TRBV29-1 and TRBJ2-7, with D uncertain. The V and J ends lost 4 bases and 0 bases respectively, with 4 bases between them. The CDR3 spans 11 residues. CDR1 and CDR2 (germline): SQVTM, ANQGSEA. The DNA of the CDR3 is TGCAGCGTTGCCCTCTCCTACGAGCAGTACTTC. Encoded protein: CSVALSYEQYF.

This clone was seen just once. The CDR3 region has the DNA TGTGCCAGCAGTGACGGACGGGACTATGGCTACACCTTC. Its translation: CASSDGRDYGYTF. V usage is TRBV2 and J usage is TRBJ1-2; no clear D gene. The CDR3 has 13 amino acids. Germline V gene data show CDR1 as SNHLY and CDR2 as FYNNEI. V shed 3 bases and J shed 3 bases, with 8 bases lying between them.

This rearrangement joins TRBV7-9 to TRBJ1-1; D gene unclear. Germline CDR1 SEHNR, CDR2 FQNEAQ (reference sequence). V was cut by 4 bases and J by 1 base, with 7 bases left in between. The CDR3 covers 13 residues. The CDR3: CASSSSTNTEAFF. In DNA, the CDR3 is TGTGCCAGCAGCTCCTCAACGAACACTGAAGCTTTCTTT.

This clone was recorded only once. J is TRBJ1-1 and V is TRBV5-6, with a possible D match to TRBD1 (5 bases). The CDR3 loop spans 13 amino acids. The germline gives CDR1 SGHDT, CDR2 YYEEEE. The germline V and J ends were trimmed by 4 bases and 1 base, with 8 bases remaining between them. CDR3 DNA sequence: TGTGCCAGCAGCCGTACAGGGAACACTGAAGCTTTCTTT. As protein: CASSRTGNTEAFF. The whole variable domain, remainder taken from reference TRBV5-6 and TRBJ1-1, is DAGVTQSPTHLIKTRGQQVTLRCSPKSGHDTVSWYQQALGQGPQFIFQYYEEEERQRGNFPDRFSGHQFPNYSSELNVNALLLGDSALYLCASSRTGNTEAFFGQGTRLTVV.

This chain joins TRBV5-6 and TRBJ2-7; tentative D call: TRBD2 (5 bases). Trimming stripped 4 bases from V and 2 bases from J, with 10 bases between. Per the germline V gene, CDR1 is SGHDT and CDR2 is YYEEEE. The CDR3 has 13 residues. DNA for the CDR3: TGTGCCAGCAGCAGGACTGATACCTACGAGCAGTACTTC. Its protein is CASSRTDTYEQYF.

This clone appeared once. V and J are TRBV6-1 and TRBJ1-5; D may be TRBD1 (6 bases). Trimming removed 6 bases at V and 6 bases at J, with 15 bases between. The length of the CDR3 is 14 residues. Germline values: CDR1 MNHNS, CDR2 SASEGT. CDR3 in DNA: TGTGCCAGCAGCCTACGGGGGCGCAGTCAGCCCCAGCATTTT. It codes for CASSLRGRSQPQHF.

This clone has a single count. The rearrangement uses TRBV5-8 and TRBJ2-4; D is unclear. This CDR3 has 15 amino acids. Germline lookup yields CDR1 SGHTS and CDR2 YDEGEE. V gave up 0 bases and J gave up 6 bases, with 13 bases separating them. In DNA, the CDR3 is TGTGCCAGCAGCTTGGAGGGCCTCCGTGGAAACATTCAGTACTTC. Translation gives CASSLEGLRGNIQYF.

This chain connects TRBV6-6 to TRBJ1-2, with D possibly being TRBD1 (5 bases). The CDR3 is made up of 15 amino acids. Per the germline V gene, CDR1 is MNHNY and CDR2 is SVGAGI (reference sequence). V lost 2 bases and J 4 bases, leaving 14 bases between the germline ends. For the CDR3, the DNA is TGTGCCAGCAGTTACCCCAGGGATGCGGTCTATGGCTACACCTTC. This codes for CASSYPRDAVYGYTF.

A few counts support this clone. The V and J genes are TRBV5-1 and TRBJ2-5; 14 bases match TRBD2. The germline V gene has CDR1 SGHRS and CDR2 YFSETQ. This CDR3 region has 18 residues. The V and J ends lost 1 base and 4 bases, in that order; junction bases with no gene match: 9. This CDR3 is CASSLSGTSGGSRETQYF. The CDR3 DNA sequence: TGCGCCAGCAGCTTGTCAGGGACTAGCGGGGGATCCCGAGAGACCCAGTACTTC.

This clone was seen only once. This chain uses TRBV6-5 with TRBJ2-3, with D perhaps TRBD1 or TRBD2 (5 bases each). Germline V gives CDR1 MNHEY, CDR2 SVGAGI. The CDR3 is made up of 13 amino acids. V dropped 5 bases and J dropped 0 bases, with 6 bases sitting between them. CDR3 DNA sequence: TGTGCCAGCAGTAGGGACAGCACAGATACGCAGTATTTT. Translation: CASSRDSTDTQYF.

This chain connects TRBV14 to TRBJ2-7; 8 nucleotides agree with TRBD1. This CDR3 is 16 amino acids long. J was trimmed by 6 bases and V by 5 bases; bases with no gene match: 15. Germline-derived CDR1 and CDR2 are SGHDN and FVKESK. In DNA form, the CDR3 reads TGTGCCAGCAGCTACACGGTGGGGCAGGGGGCCGTCGAGCAGTACTTC. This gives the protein CASSYTVGQGAVEQYF. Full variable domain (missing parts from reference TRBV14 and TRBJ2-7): EAGVTQFPSHSVIEKGQTVTLRCDPISGHDNLYWYRRVMGKEIKFLLHFVKESKQDESGMPNNRFLAERTGGTYSTLKVQPAELEDSGVYFCASSYTVGQGAVEQYFGPGTRLTVT.